Listed here are 15 T cell receptor beta chains from one sample, sequenced in a study of STAT5B mutations in CD4+ large granular lymphocyte leukemia. The table came from immunoSEQ multiplex PCR; TCRdb's copy has only in-frame clones and leaves some out. The table records about 32,000 clones, roughly 70% of them present only once. The source material was CD4+ T cells from blood buffy coats. These receptors came from a human donor in good health.

The genes are TRBV6-1 and TRBJ2-5, with D possibly TRBD1 on 6 matching bases. The CDR3 extends over 17 amino acids. Germline values: CDR1 MNHNS, CDR2 SASEGT. Trimming removed 2 bases from V and 5 bases from J, with 21 bases in between. The CDR3 sequence: CASSEIKRDIARETQYF. In nucleotides, the CDR3 is TGTGCCAGCAGTGAAATAAAGAGGGACATCGCCCGGGAGACCCAGTACTTC.

V and J are TRBV11-2 and TRBJ1-2; TRBD1 agrees at 7 bases. Per germline, CDR1 SGHAT and CDR2 FQNNGV. There are 13 residues in the CDR3. V lost 5 bases and J lost 2; bases outside the gene matches: 2. CDR3 in amino acids: CASSRDRNYGYTF. CDR3 bases: TGTGCCAGCAGCCGGGACAGAAACTATGGCTACACCTTC.

The chain uses TRBV9 and TRBJ1-4; perhaps TRBD1 as D (5 bases). The CDR3 loop spans 14 amino acids. Between the trimmed V and J ends, which lost 8 bases and 3 bases, there was a span of 14 bases. Germline CDR1 and CDR2: SGDLS and YYNGEE. The CDR3 coding sequence is TGTGCCAGTTCGGGGCCCCTAGCTAATGAAAAACTGTTTTTT. Its translation: CASSGPLANEKLFF.

The chain uses TRBV7-2 and TRBJ1-2; weak D call: TRBD1 (5 bases). The germline gives CDR1 SGHTA, CDR2 FQGNSA. The CDR3 length is 15 residues. V shed 3 bases and J shed 7 bases, with 18 bases lying between them. The CDR3 DNA sequence: TGTGCCAGCAGCTTCCGGGACTCCTACCTCGGTGGCTACACCTTC. Translated: CASSFRDSYLGGYTF.

The J gene is TRBJ1-2, the V gene TRBV30; D is perhaps TRBD1 (5 bases). The germline gives CDR1 GTSNPN, CDR2 SVGIG (reference sequence). Deletions cut 3 bases from V and 8 bases from J, with 16 bases between. The CDR3 runs to 13 residues. CDR3 nucleotides: TGTGCCTGGAGCTCTCAAGGATGGGGCGGCTACACCTTC. Protein: CAWSSQGWGGYTF.

The V gene is TRBV11-3, the J gene TRBJ2-1; 8 positions agree with TRBD2. The CDR3 loop spans 12 amino acids. Germline CDR1 and CDR2: SGHNT and YENEEA. V was pared by 2 bases and J by 9 bases, with 0 bases of the junction left unmatched. The CDR3 DNA sequence: TGTGCCAGCAGCTTAACTAGCGGTGAGCAGTTCTTC. Translation: CASSLTSGEQFF.

This chain joins TRBV5-1 and TRBJ2-1, with unresolved D. Germline CDR1 reads SGHRS; CDR2 reads YFSETQ. This CDR3 contains 14 residues. Trimming stripped 0 bases from V and 10 bases from J, with 14 bases between. The CDR3 coding sequence is TGCGCCAGCAGCTTGGAACGTACCACCCAAGAGCAGTTCTTC. It specifies CASSLERTTQEQFF.

The rearrangement uses TRBV7-9 and TRBJ2-1, with D unresolved. CDR3 length equals 14 residues. The V gene lost 5 bases and the J gene lost 6 bases, with 14 bases spanning the gap. CDR1 and CDR2 from the germline V gene are SEHNR and FQNEAQ (reference sequence). This chain's CDR3 is CASSPLSLRNEQFF. CDR3 nucleotide sequence: TGTGCCAGCAGCCCCCTTTCACTGCGCAATGAGCAGTTCTTC.

The chain carries TRBV7-6 and TRBJ1-2; weak D call: TRBD1 (6 bases). The V gene's germline CDR1 is SGHVS and CDR2 FNYEAQ. Trimming stripped 1 base from V and 5 bases from J, with 11 bases between. This CDR3 is built from 14 residues. CDR3 sequence (DNA): TGTGCCAGCAGCTTAGGAACAGGGATATATGGCTACACCTTC. Protein: CASSLGTGIYGYTF.

This rearrangement joins TRBV4-2 to TRBJ1-1; weak D call: TRBD1 (5 bases). The V gene lost 8 bases and the J gene lost 6 bases, with 16 bases spanning the gap. CDR3 length: 13 amino acids. Germline V gene data show CDR1 as LGHNA and CDR2 as YNFKEQ. CDR3: CASPLTGGAEAFF. CDR3 bases: TGTGCCAGCCCCCTAACAGGCGGCGCTGAAGCTTTCTTT.

The chain links TRBV7-8 to TRBJ1-5; no firm D call. The CDR3 is 9 residues long. Germline V gene lookup returns CDR1 SGHVS and CDR2 FQNEAQ. V was clipped by 11 bases and J by 10 bases, with 9 bases between them. The CDR3, as DNA: TGTGCCCGGAGCCTACCCCAGCATTTT. It yields the protein CARSLPQHF.

V is TRBV11-3 and J is TRBJ2-7, with a weak D call TRBD2 (7 bases). The CDR3 sequence is 15 residues long. Germline V gene data show CDR1 as SGHNT and CDR2 as YENEEA. Trimming pared 5 bases from V and 4 bases from J, leaving 18 bases between. The DNA of the CDR3 is TGTGCCAGCAGCCCCGGAGGGGGGGGCACGTACGAGCAGTACTTC. As protein: CASSPGGGGTYEQYF.

The rearrangement links TRBV11-1 to TRBJ1-1; 8 nucleotides match TRBD1. Unmatched junction bases numbered 9, after V lost 5 bases and J lost 4 bases. This CDR3 comprises 15 residues. CDR1 is SGHAT, CDR2 FQDESV, per germline (reference sequence). For the CDR3, the DNA is TGTGCCAGCAGCGGCGTAGACAGGGGAGCCACTGAAGCTTTCTTT. Protein sequence: CASSGVDRGATEAFF.

The chain uses TRBV7-9 and TRBJ1-1; D is unresolved. This CDR3 has 13 amino acids. Trimming took 5 bases from V and 4 from J, leaving 11 bases between them. CDR1 and CDR2 from the germline V gene are SEHNR and FQNEAQ (reference sequence). The CDR3 loop reads CASSLTLGTEAFF. As DNA, the CDR3 is TGTGCCAGCAGCCTTACTCTGGGCACTGAAGCTTTCTTT.

A few counts support this clone. V gene TRBV25-1 combines with J gene TRBJ1-1, with D uncertain. Germline V gene lookup returns CDR1 MGHDK and CDR2 SYGVNS. The CDR3 is 12 residues long. The V end lost 3 bases, the J end lost 11 bases, and 13 bases lay between the germline ends. The CDR3 loop reads CASSELGLGAFF. The CDR3 DNA sequence: TGTGCCAGCAGTGAGTTAGGGCTGGGGGCTTTCTTT. Looking up the rest from reference TRBV25-1 and TRBJ1-1 gives the full variable domain: EADIYQTPRYLVIGTGKKITLECSQTMGHDKMYWYQQDPGMELHLIHYSYGVNSTEKGDLSSESTVSRIRTEHFPLTLESARPSHTSQYLCASSELGLGAFFGQGTRLTVV.